The 22 T cell receptor beta chains listed next were all sequenced from one sample in a study of cytomegalovirus exposure and HLA in healthy donors. PCR employed 60 Vbeta and 13 Jbeta primers. Method: immunoSEQ multiplex PCR; TCRdb's copy keeps in-frame clones and lacks some. This sample has 130,000 or so clones; about three quarters occur once, and the top ten carry 1.8%. The sample taken for sequencing was PBMCs. These receptors were collected from a man in his forties in good health and CMV-seronegative.

The chain employs TRBV7-9 and TRBJ2-3, with 10 positions matching TRBD2. Losses at the gene ends were 4 bases for V and 3 bases for J; bases not matched to a gene: 10. Per the germline V gene, CDR1 is SEHNR and CDR2 is FQNEAQ (reference sequence). This CDR3 contains 17 residues. CDR3 protein: CASSSPERGGLTDTQYF. The CDR3 nucleotides are TGTGCCAGCAGCTCCCCTGAGCGGGGGGGCCTAACAGATACGCAGTATTTT.

The chain combines TRBV6-6 with TRBJ1-4; D is unresolved. The V end lost 6 bases, the J end lost 6 bases, and 14 bases lay between the germline ends. Germline V gene lookup returns CDR1 MNHNY and CDR2 SVGAGI (reference sequence). CDR3 length equals 14 residues. The CDR3 DNA is TGTGCCAGCAGCCAACTAGACTGGGATGAAAAACTGTTTTTT. As protein: CASSQLDWDEKLFF.

The chain combines TRBV28 with TRBJ2-3; 7 bases match TRBD2. Trimming removed 7 bases from V and 3 bases from J; junction bases left unmatched: 10. Germline V CDR1 and CDR2: MDHEN, SYDVKM. CDR3 length equals 15 residues. The CDR3 region is CASIPGLAVTDTQYF. Here the CDR3 DNA reads TGTGCCAGCATTCCTGGTCTAGCGGTAACAGATACGCAGTATTTT.

CDR3: CASSYQAGSGTDTQYF. Here the CDR3 DNA reads TGTGCCAGCAGCTACCAAGCGGGATCGGGGACAGATACGCAGTATTTT. This sequence joins TRBV5-4 and TRBJ2-3, with TRBD2 identical over 7 bases. There are 16 residues in the CDR3. Germline lookup yields CDR1 SGHNT and CDR2 YYREEE (reference sequence). V shed 3 bases, J shed 3 bases, and the junction held 10 bases outside the gene matches.

V usage is TRBV5-6 and J usage is TRBJ1-1; possible D gene TRBD1, 6 bases. Germline CDR1 is SGHDT and CDR2 is YYEEEE. This CDR3 is built from 14 residues. V shed 1 base and J shed 3 bases, with 10 bases lying between them. The CDR3 protein is CASSLTGRDTEAFF. The CDR3 coding sequence is TGTGCCAGCAGCTTGACAGGGAGGGACACTGAAGCTTTCTTT.

The genes are TRBV7-9 and TRBJ1-2; weak D call: TRBD1 (5 bases). Germline assignment: CDR1 SEHNR and CDR2 FQNEAQ (reference sequence). Trimming removed 0 bases from V and 2 bases from J, with 10 bases in between. The CDR3 length is 15 residues. The CDR3 nucleotides read TGTGCCAGCAGCTTAGCGCGGGGCAGCAACTATGGCTACACCTTC. It codes for CASSLARGSNYGYTF.

CDR3 DNA: TGTGCCAGCAGTCACAGGGGAGGTTCCGAGCAGTACTTC. The encoded protein is CASSHRGGSEQYF. The V call is TRBV28, the J call TRBJ2-7; D may be TRBD1 (7 bases). Germline CDR1 is MDHEN and CDR2 is SYDVKM. V gave up 5 bases and J gave up 6 bases, with 14 bases separating them. The CDR3 consists of 13 residues. Drawing the rest from reference TRBV28 and TRBJ2-7, the complete variable domain is DVKVTQSSRYLVKRTGEKVFLECVQDMDHENMFWYRQDPGLGLRLIYFSYDVKMKEKGDIPEGYSVSREKKERFSLILESASTNQTSMYLCASSHRGGSEQYFGPGTRLTVT.

The genes are TRBV10-3 and TRBJ2-5, with 8 positions matching TRBD2. The CDR3 is 15 residues long. Germline values: CDR1 ENHRY, CDR2 SYGVKD. V was pared by 3 bases and J by 1 base, with 4 bases of the junction left unmatched. In DNA form, the CDR3 reads TGTGCCATCAGTGATCACACTAGCGGCCAAGAGACCCAGTACTTC. Its translation: CAISDHTSGQETQYF.

The rearrangement uses TRBV19 and TRBJ2-6, with D perhaps TRBD1 (6 bases). Germline loops: CDR1 LNHDA, CDR2 SQIVND (reference sequence). V was clipped by 5 bases and J by 0 bases, with 20 bases between them. The CDR3 is 19 residues long. The CDR3 DNA is TGTGCCAGTAGTTATTTAAACCCGACAGGTCGCTCTGGGGCCAACGTCCTGACTTTC. Its translation: CASSYLNPTGRSGANVLTF. The whole variable domain, remainder taken from reference TRBV19 and TRBJ2-6, is DGGITQSPKYLFRKEGQNVTLSCEQNLNHDAMYWYRQDPGQGLRLIYYSQIVNDFQKGDIAEGYSVSREKKESFPLTVTSAQKNPTAFYLCASSYLNPTGRSGANVLTFGAGSRLTVL.

The chain is built from TRBV6-5 and TRBJ2-5; D might be TRBD2 (7 bases). CDR3 length: 16 residues. The germline gives CDR1 MNHEY, CDR2 SVGAGI. The V end was cut by 4 bases, the J end by 4 bases, with 19 bases between. In DNA form, the CDR3 reads TGTGCCAGCAGTTCACATCCCTGGGAGGGGGGAGAGACCCAGTACTTC. It encodes CASSSHPWEGGETQYF.

The chain carries TRBV6-5 and TRBJ2-1, with D unresolved. Per the germline V gene, CDR1 is MNHEY and CDR2 is SVGAGI. The CDR3 totals 11 residues. Trimming stripped 11 bases from V and 14 bases from J, with 19 bases between. The CDR3 region is CASRQTRLKFF. CDR3 coding DNA: TGTGCCTCCCGCCAGACGAGGTTGAAGTTCTTC.

This clone was counted between two and nine times. This chain connects TRBV2 to TRBJ2-7, with D perhaps matching TRBD2 (5 bases). The CDR3 contains 13 residues. CDR1 and CDR2 from the germline V gene are SNHLY and FYNNEI. The germline V and J ends were trimmed by 5 bases and 2 bases, with 10 bases remaining between them. In DNA form, the CDR3 reads TGTGCCAGCAGTCCCGGACTTACCTACGAGCAGTACTTC. Its translation: CASSPGLTYEQYF.

The table lists this clone with a few counts. For the CDR3, the DNA is TGTGCCACCGACCCTTTGTTGGGGGGGGGTGAAAAACTGTTTTTT. Residues: CATDPLLGGGEKLFF. The chain combines TRBV6-1 with TRBJ1-4; D is perhaps TRBD1 (5 bases). Germline CDR1 and CDR2: MNHNS and SASEGT. The CDR3 has 15 amino acids. V lost 10 bases to trimming and J lost 7 bases, with 22 bases between them.

The J gene is TRBJ2-7, the V gene TRBV19; TRBD1 is a possible D gene (6 bases). With 5 bases removed from V and 3 bases from J, the gap between germline ends came to 20 bases. The germline V gene has CDR1 LNHDA and CDR2 SQIVND (reference sequence). CDR3 length: 16 residues. The CDR3 region is CASSPRREGVVYEQYF. The DNA for the CDR3 is TGTGCCAGTAGTCCCCGGAGAGAGGGGGTCGTCTACGAGCAGTACTTC.

This clone was found many times. The chain employs TRBV5-6 and TRBJ1-2; no clear D gene. Germline V gives CDR1 SGHDT, CDR2 YYEEEE. The CDR3 loop spans 12 amino acids. With 2 bases removed from V and 8 bases from J, the gap between germline ends came to 10 bases. Written as DNA, the CDR3 is TGTGCCAGCAGCTTCTCGGGGTTAGGCTACACCTTC. Its protein is CASSFSGLGYTF.

V gene TRBV18 combines with J gene TRBJ2-5, with 12 nucleotides matching TRBD2. Trimming cost V 3 bases and J 0 bases; bases outside gene matches: 11. Germline CDR1 is KGHSH and CDR2 is LQKENI. This CDR3 has 19 amino acids. The CDR3 DNA reads TGTGCCAGCTCACCCGAGGACAGAGGACTAGCGGGAAACCAAGAGACCCAGTACTTC. This translates into CASSPEDRGLAGNQETQYF.

CDR3 region: CASSLDLVAAYEQFF. CDR3 bases: TGTGCCAGCAGCTTAGATCTCGTAGCCGCCTATGAGCAGTTCTTC. This chain joins TRBV11-2 and TRBJ2-1; D unclear. This CDR3 has 15 residues. Germline values: CDR1 SGHAT, CDR2 FQNNGV. V was shortened by 0 bases and J by 8 bases, with 14 bases between the two germline ends.

This clone was observed a handful of times. In DNA, the CDR3 is TGTGCCAGCAGCACCCAGGTGGGACAGGGGACCTACGAGCAGTACTTC. Translation: CASSTQVGQGTYEQYF. The chain is built from TRBV11-2 and TRBJ2-7; 10 bases line up with TRBD1. The CDR3 spans 16 residues. Trimming cost V 5 bases and J 2 bases; bases outside gene matches: 9. The germline CDR1 and CDR2 sequences are SGHAT and FQNNGV.

This clone occurred once. This chain links TRBV11-3 with TRBJ2-3; tentatively, D is TRBD2 (6 bases). Germline values: CDR1 SGHNT, CDR2 YENEEA. V lost 1 base, J lost 4 bases, and 15 bases lay in between. CDR3 length: 16 amino acids. CDR3 amino acids: CASSLGARGAADTQYF. Here the CDR3 DNA reads TGTGCCAGCAGCTTAGGCGCCCGCGGGGCCGCAGATACGCAGTATTTT.

The chain employs TRBV4-1 and TRBJ2-1; D not resolved. With 0 bases removed from V and 8 bases from J, the gap between germline ends came to 8 bases. From germline, CDR1 is MGHRA and CDR2 YSYEKL. The CDR3 is made up of 13 amino acids. The CDR3 bases are TGCGCCAGCAGCCAAGAGTCCTTCTATGAGCAGTTCTTC. Translating gives CASSQESFYEQFF.

This CDR3 reads CASSPSERGGYTF. The CDR3 DNA sequence: TGTGCCAGCAGCCCATCGGAGCGGGGTGGCTACACCTTC. This chain joins TRBV6-5 and TRBJ1-2; D is undetermined. CDR3 length: 13 residues. V dropped 6 bases and J dropped 7 bases, with 15 bases sitting between them. Germline CDR1 reads MNHEY; CDR2 reads SVGAGI.

In its sample, this clone was seen a few times. The chain combines TRBV5-6 with TRBJ1-6; 7 bases match TRBD1. Germline V CDR1 and CDR2: SGHDT, YYEEEE. Losses at the gene ends were 2 bases for V and 8 bases for J; bases not matched to a gene: 4. The CDR3 is 14 residues long. The CDR3 DNA reads as TGTGCCAGCAGCTTCCGGGACAGTGATTCACCCCTCCACTTT. Its translation is CASSFRDSDSPLHF.